The TCR beta chain under discussion was sequenced for a study of cytomegalovirus exposure and HLA in healthy donors. The PCR ran on 60 Vbeta and 13 Jbeta primers. TCRdb keeps only in-frame clones here, not all; method: immunoSEQ multiplex PCR. The sample carries over 70,000 clones, around 70% recorded once. Nominally healthy donors provided the samples, though records likely missed some immune exposures. This clone showed up just a few times. Sequencing was carried out using PBMCs. The receptor was isolated from a man aged 25 to 40 in good health and CMV-seropositive.

CDR3 coding DNA: TGCAGCGTTGACTTGGCTAGCGGTTATCTTGAGCAGTTCTTC. It translates to CSVDLASGYLEQFF. V and J are TRBV29-1 and TRBJ2-1; the match to TRBD2 covers 7 bases. CDR1 is SQVTM, CDR2 ANQGSEA, per germline. The CDR3 runs 14 residues. With 3 bases clipped from V and 9 bases from J, the junction kept 11 bases outside the gene matches.